Listed below are T cell receptor beta chains from one sample, sequenced in a study of Ad26.COV2.S vaccination and SARS-CoV-2 variants. Here immunoSEQ multiplex PCR was the method, and the copy in TCRdb shows in-frame clones only, minus some. The table has approximately 410,000 clones, 70% to 90% seen once. The source was peripheral blood, collected in a trial of Ad26.COV2.S vaccine versus placebo. The receptors come from a person aged 18-60 years who received the Ad26.COV2.S COVID-19 vaccine or a placebo. Both conserved end residues are trimmed from each CDR3. Each record gives: J gene, V gene, CDR3 protein.

j_call: TRBJ2-2; v_call: TRBV7-2; cdr3_aa: ASSDGVVGELF
j_call: TRBJ1-3; v_call: TRBV29-1; cdr3_aa: SVEETYSGNTIY
j_call: TRBJ1-2; v_call: TRBV7-2; cdr3_aa: ASSLDRDTSHYGYT
j_call: TRBJ1-1; v_call: TRBV10-2; cdr3_aa: ASSERQGASYTEAF
j_call: TRBJ1-1; v_call: TRBV10-3; cdr3_aa: ATHFGQARDTEAF
j_call: TRBJ2-5; v_call: TRBV7-2; cdr3_aa: ASSPGGGAGETQY
j_call: TRBJ2-7; v_call: TRBV28; cdr3_aa: ASSLLVLSEQY
j_call: TRBJ1-5; v_call: TRBV28; cdr3_aa: ASSLLPQGNQPQH
j_call: TRBJ2-3; v_call: TRBV19; cdr3_aa: ASRQGPSTDTQY
j_call: TRBJ2-1; v_call: TRBV12-5; cdr3_aa: ASGSAGTGGIDEQF
j_call: TRBJ1-6; v_call: TRBV19; cdr3_aa: ASSIAGRGNSPLH
j_call: TRBJ2-3; v_call: TRBV5-5; cdr3_aa: ASSLASFDTQY
j_call: TRBJ2-1; v_call: TRBV28; cdr3_aa: ASSGNRDRTF
j_call: TRBJ1-2; v_call: TRBV18; cdr3_aa: ASSPSDLGYT
j_call: TRBJ1-2; v_call: TRBV6-5; cdr3_aa: ASSYSGPRRGYT
j_call: TRBJ1-4; v_call: TRBV5-6; cdr3_aa: ASSRTGPWATNEKLF
j_call: TRBJ1-1; v_call: TRBV5-8; cdr3_aa: ASSFYRGSTEAF
j_call: TRBJ2-7; v_call: TRBV6-1; cdr3_aa: ASSEMGHHYEQY
j_call: TRBJ2-3; v_call: TRBV5-1; cdr3_aa: ASSRLGSGTDTQY
j_call: TRBJ1-5; v_call: TRBV4-3; cdr3_aa: ASSPEEGRQPQH
j_call: TRBJ2-5; v_call: TRBV6-5; cdr3_aa: ASSYSWAGGRETQY
j_call: TRBJ2-3; v_call: TRBV9; cdr3_aa: ASSVAGTDTQY
j_call: TRBJ1-1; v_call: TRBV6-2/TRBV6-3; cdr3_aa: ASSYVWQGDEAF
j_call: TRBJ1-6; v_call: TRBV30; cdr3_aa: AWSVDLHADSPLH
j_call: TRBJ1-1; v_call: TRBV2; cdr3_aa: ASLVGGTEAF
j_call: TRBJ2-1; v_call: TRBV19; cdr3_aa: ASSQANSYNEQF
j_call: TRBJ2-3; v_call: TRBV7-3; cdr3_aa: ARTSFKSDTQY
j_call: TRBJ1-1; v_call: TRBV30; cdr3_aa: AWSVLQEAF
j_call: TRBJ1-2; v_call: TRBV7-9; cdr3_aa: ASSRDVVYGYT
j_call: TRBJ2-1; v_call: TRBV28; cdr3_aa: ASSSLRGGFYEQF
j_call: TRBJ2-2; v_call: TRBV11-2; cdr3_aa: ASSRSGTDTGELF
j_call: TRBJ2-2; v_call: TRBV9; cdr3_aa: ASSITGPTNTGELF
j_call: TRBJ1-6; v_call: TRBV3-1/TRBV3-2; cdr3_aa: ASRTRQAYSPLH